This TCR beta chain was retrieved from a study of blood T cell repertoires in COVID-19. About the study: Sample material is recorded as cDNA or gDNA derived from T cells, B-cell-depleted T cells, or PBMCs.

There are 14 residues in the CDR3. V lost 0 bases, J lost 3 bases, and 8 bases lay in between. Germline V gives CDR1 LNHNV, CDR2 YYDKDF (reference sequence). Authors' analysis steps: The assay estimated nucleated cells by amplifying reference gene primers. TCRdb's copy holds only in-frame clones and misses some; the assay was immunoSEQ multiplex PCR. D and trimming come from the DNA, and the V and J calls and clone size come from that table. The table includes 170,000 or so clones, over 80% detected once. This sequence joins TRBV15 and TRBJ1-2; D remains unclear. The TCR originated in a woman in her thirties or forties with COVID-19, enrolled during active disease. The sample consisted of peripheral blood. CDR3: CATSRDSPYYGYTF. The CDR3 coding sequence is TGTGCCACCAGCAGAGATAGCCCCTACTATGGCTACACCTTC.